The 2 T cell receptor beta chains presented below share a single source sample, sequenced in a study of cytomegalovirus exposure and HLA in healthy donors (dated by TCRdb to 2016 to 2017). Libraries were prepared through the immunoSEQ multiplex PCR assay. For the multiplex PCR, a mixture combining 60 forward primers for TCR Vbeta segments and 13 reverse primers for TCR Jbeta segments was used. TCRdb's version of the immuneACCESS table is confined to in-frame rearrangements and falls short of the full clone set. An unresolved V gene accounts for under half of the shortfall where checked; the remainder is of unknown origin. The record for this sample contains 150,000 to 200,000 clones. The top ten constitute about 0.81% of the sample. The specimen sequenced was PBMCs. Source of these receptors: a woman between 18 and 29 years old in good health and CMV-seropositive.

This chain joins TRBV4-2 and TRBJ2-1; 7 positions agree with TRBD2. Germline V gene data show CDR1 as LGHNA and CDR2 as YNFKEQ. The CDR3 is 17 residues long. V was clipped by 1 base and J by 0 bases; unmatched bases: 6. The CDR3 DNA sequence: TGTGCCAGCAGCCAAGTAGGGCCGGGAGGCTCCTACAATGAGCAGTTCTTC. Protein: CASSQVGPGGSYNEQFF.

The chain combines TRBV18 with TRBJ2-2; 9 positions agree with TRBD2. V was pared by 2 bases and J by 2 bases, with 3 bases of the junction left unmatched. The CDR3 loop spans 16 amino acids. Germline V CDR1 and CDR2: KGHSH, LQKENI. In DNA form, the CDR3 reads TGTGCCAGCTCACCAGCCCTAGCGGGAAACACCGGGGAGCTGTTTTTT. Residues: CASSPALAGNTGELFF.